This passage covers 23 T cell receptor beta chains from one sample sequenced in a study of CD8 T cells in Susac syndrome. Reverse transcription of about 0.5 to 1 ug RNA was carried out with random hexamers. MiXCR, run by TCRdb on the immunoSEQ multiplex PCR reads, gives a single entry per CDR3 protein. The sample carries about 280,000 distinct CDR3 sequences, more than 75% recorded once. What was sequenced was CD8+ T cells from PBMCs. The source is a human donor with multiple sclerosis.

Here the CDR3 reads CASSLAVFKGQRRGATEAFF. The CDR3 nucleotides read TGTGCCAGCAGCTTGGCGGTTTTTAAAGGACAGCGCCGAGGGGCCACTGAAGCTTTCTTT. The chain has TRBV5-8 and TRBJ1-1, with a tentative D call TRBD1 (6 bases). V lost 0 bases and J 4 bases, leaving 28 bases between the germline ends. The germline V gene has CDR1 SGHTS and CDR2 YDEGEE. This CDR3 region has 20 residues.

The chain uses TRBV12-3 or TRBV12-4 and TRBJ1-4, with 8 bases identical to TRBD1. The CDR3 length is 14 residues. Germline trimming cut 6 bases from V and 6 bases from J; bases unmatched to any gene: 6. DNA for the CDR3: TGTGCCAGCAGCCGGGACAGGCTGGATGAAAAACTGTTTTTT. It encodes CASSRDRLDEKLFF.

The chain combines TRBV6-2 or TRBV6-3 with TRBJ2-1; TRBD2 matches at 12 bases. Germline CDR1 and CDR2: MNHEY and SVGEGT. The CDR3 has 15 residues. V was clipped by 6 bases and J by 5 bases; unmatched bases: 5. The CDR3 region has the DNA TGTGCCAGCAGACTAGGACTAGCGGGGAACAATGAGCAGTTCTTC. It encodes CASRLGLAGNNEQFF.

V usage is TRBV12-3 or TRBV12-4 and J usage is TRBJ2-7; 8 positions agree with TRBD2. The CDR3 is 17 amino acids. Trimming at V came to 1 base and at J to 6 bases, leaving 14 bases not matched to a gene. The CDR3 region has the DNA TGTGCCAGCAGTTTAGGCCTAGCGGGTATCCTACCGGGCGAGCAGTACTTC. Protein: CASSLGLAGILPGEQYF.

This clonotype was seen only once. This sequence joins TRBV7-9 and TRBJ2-3; no definite D call. V lost 4 bases and J lost 0, with 11 bases in between. CDR1 and CDR2 (germline): SEHNR, FQNEAQ (reference sequence). The CDR3 is 15 residues long. The CDR3 is CASSSNYRSTDTQYF. The CDR3 DNA is TGTGCCAGCAGCTCCAACTACCGTAGCACAGATACGCAGTATTTT.

This chain joins TRBV7-3 and TRBJ1-1; possibly TRBD1 for D (5 bases). Trimming pared 2 bases from V and 1 base from J, leaving 14 bases between. This CDR3 spans 16 amino acids. Germline V lookup: CDR1 SGHTA, CDR2 FQGTGA. CDR3 bases: TGTGCCAGCAGCTTATATGGGTTCGACAGGAACACTGAAGCTTTCTTT. Translated: CASSLYGFDRNTEAFF.

The chain links TRBV5-1 to TRBJ2-1, with D perhaps matching TRBD1 (5 bases). The CDR3 consists of 16 residues. V dropped 1 base and J dropped 4 bases, with 15 bases sitting between them. Germline CDR1 and CDR2: SGHRS and YFSETQ. CDR3 coding DNA: TGCGCCAGCAGCTTGACAAGGCAGGGTGATTACAATGAGCAGTTCTTC. Amino acids: CASSLTRQGDYNEQFF.

The rearrangement joins TRBV27 to TRBJ1-1, with D possibly matching TRBD1 (6 bases). V dropped 0 bases and J dropped 1 base, with 9 bases sitting between them. CDR3 length: 15 amino acids. Germline values: CDR1 MNHEY, CDR2 SMNVEV (reference sequence). The CDR3 loop is CASSLSVGGNTEAFF. Written as DNA, the CDR3 is TGTGCCAGCAGTTTATCGGTAGGGGGGAACACTGAAGCTTTCTTT.

The gene calls are TRBV9 and TRBJ1-6; D may be TRBD1 (5 bases). The CDR3 has 15 residues. Per germline, CDR1 SGDLS and CDR2 YYNGEE. Trimming removed 4 bases at V and 7 bases at J, with 15 bases between. The DNA for the CDR3 is TGTGCCAGCAGCCCCACCCCAGGGAACAATTCACCCCTCCACTTT. This encodes CASSPTPGNNSPLHF.

This clonotype was seen only once. The V gene is TRBV19, the J gene TRBJ2-1; D is perhaps TRBD2 (5 bases). The V end was cut by 1 base, the J end by 5 bases, with 9 bases between. From germline, CDR1 is LNHDA and CDR2 SQIVND (reference sequence). This CDR3 is built from 14 residues. CDR3 region: CASSIASGNNEQFF. CDR3 bases: TGTGCCAGTAGTATAGCCTCCGGGAACAATGAGCAGTTCTTC.

The chain employs TRBV6-2 or TRBV6-3 and TRBJ2-1, with 9 bases that match TRBD2. From germline, CDR1 is MNHEY and CDR2 SVGEGT. Trimming at V came to 11 bases and at J to 4 bases, leaving 6 bases not matched to a gene. This CDR3 comprises 13 residues. The CDR3 DNA reads TGTGCCGCCGGGACTAGCAGTTACAATGAGCAGTTCTTC. Residues: CAAGTSSYNEQFF.

The gene calls are TRBV20-1 and TRBJ1-4; D not certain. Per the germline V gene, CDR1 is DFQATT and CDR2 is SNEGSKA (reference sequence). CDR3 size: 14 residues. Trimming took 1 base from V and 7 from J, leaving 13 bases between them. DNA for the CDR3: TGCAGTGCTAGAGTTGCAACAACAACTGAAAAACTGTTTTTT. Amino acid sequence: CSARVATTTEKLFF.

This chain connects TRBV29-1 to TRBJ2-3; possibly TRBD1 for D (5 bases). Germline V lookup: CDR1 SQVTM, CDR2 ANQGSEA. The germline V and J ends were trimmed by 0 bases and 9 bases, with 13 bases remaining between them. The CDR3 length is 13 residues. The DNA for the CDR3 is TGCAGCGTTGAAGAGGGCACCCCAGGGACGCAGTATTTT. Protein: CSVEEGTPGTQYF.

J is TRBJ2-3 and V is TRBV12-5; the D gene is possibly TRBD2 (6 bases). In germline, CDR1 is LGHNT, CDR2 FRNRAP. The CDR3 runs to 16 residues. Trimming took off 1 base at V and 6 bases at J, with 17 bases between the two ends. In nucleotides, the CDR3 is TGTGCTAGTGGTTTGGGCTCCGGGACTCCGCCGGATACGCAGTATTTT. Amino acid sequence: CASGLGSGTPPDTQYF.

This clonotype was seen more than once but under ten times. This chain links TRBV12-3 or TRBV12-4 with TRBJ2-7, with D unclear. V was trimmed by 5 bases and J by 2 bases, leaving 10 bases between them. The CDR3 is 13 amino acids. CDR3 in DNA: TGTGCCAGCAGTCACGGGCCTACCTACGAGCAGTACTTC. It encodes CASSHGPTYEQYF.

The genes are TRBV27 and TRBJ1-5; 10 positions agree with TRBD1. Germline assignment: CDR1 MNHEY and CDR2 SMNVEV (reference sequence). The CDR3 spans 16 residues. V was pared by 5 bases and J by 6 bases, with 10 bases of the junction left unmatched. In nucleotides, the CDR3 is TGTGCCAGCAGTCTCCTCGGGACAGGGGATCCTCAGCCCCAGCATTTT. It is translated as CASSLLGTGDPQPQHF.

V and J are TRBV7-9 and TRBJ1-3; no firm D call. V lost 6 bases and J 2 bases, leaving 8 bases between the germline ends. Germline V lookup: CDR1 SEHNR, CDR2 FQNEAQ (reference sequence). CDR3 length: 13 residues. CDR3 sequence reads: CASSYGAGNTIYF. CDR3 DNA sequence: TGTGCCAGCAGTTATGGGGCTGGAAACACCATATATTTT.

V usage is TRBV7-8 and J usage is TRBJ2-2; D might be TRBD1 (6 bases). The CDR3 runs to 18 residues. Trimming stripped 0 bases from V and 1 base from J, with 15 bases between. Germline CDR1 SGHVS, CDR2 FQNEAQ. The CDR3 coding sequence is TGTGCCAGCAGCTTAGCGCTTCGGGACAAGTTGAACACCGGGGAGCTGTTTTTT. Protein: CASSLALRDKLNTGELFF.

The chain employs TRBV20-1 and TRBJ2-7; D not certain. The germline CDR1 and CDR2 sequences are DFQATT and SNEGSKA (reference sequence). Trimming shortened V by 3 bases and J by 3 bases, and 12 bases separated the two germline ends. The CDR3 has 13 amino acids. CDR3 bases: TGCAGTGCTAGTCCAAGGCCCATCTACGAGCAGTACTTC. It specifies CSASPRPIYEQYF.

J is TRBJ1-4 and V is TRBV12-3 or TRBV12-4; maybe TRBD1 (6 bases). V lost 6 bases and J 5 bases, leaving 16 bases between the germline ends. The CDR3 extends over 15 amino acids. The CDR3 loop is CASRKRQGTNEKLFF. CDR3 nucleotide sequence: TGTGCCAGCAGAAAAAGGCAGGGGACCAATGAAAAACTGTTTTTT.

The V and J genes are TRBV7-6 and TRBJ1-2, with 10 bases fitting TRBD1. This CDR3 region has 16 residues. The V and J ends lost 2 bases and 3 bases, in that order; junction bases with no gene match: 6. The germline CDR1 and CDR2 sequences are SGHVS and FNYEAQ. CDR3 in amino acids: CASSLLTGGADYGYTF. CDR3 sequence (DNA): TGTGCCAGCAGCTTATTGACAGGGGGCGCGGACTATGGCTACACCTTC.

The V gene is TRBV10-3, the J gene TRBJ2-3; D perhaps matches TRBD1 (5 bases). The germline gives CDR1 ENHRY, CDR2 SYGVKD. The CDR3 is 15 amino acids. V shed 2 bases and J shed 2 bases, with 11 bases lying between them. CDR3 sequence reads: CAISERAQDTDTQYF. CDR3 sequence (DNA): TGTGCCATCAGTGAGCGGGCACAGGACACAGATACGCAGTATTTT.

The CDR3 bases are TGCAGTGCTACCAGTTTCGGTGGTCGGGGGGCAAGAGAAAAACTGTTTTTT. Amino acids: CSATSFGGRGAREKLFF. The rearrangement links TRBV20-1 to TRBJ1-4; tentative D call: TRBD1 (6 bases). The CDR3 loop spans 17 amino acids. Germline lookup yields CDR1 DFQATT and CDR2 SNEGSKA (reference sequence). Trimming took off 4 bases at V and 8 bases at J, with 26 bases between the two ends.